The source of this TCR beta chain is a study of T cells expressing NK-cell markers. Study-level findings and limits: The study left the HCMV specificity of expanded NKG2C+ T cell clones unresolved.

Researchers built TCR beta cDNA using 5'RACE template switching with UMIs. Using the 5' RACE reads, TCRdb records one entry per CDR3 protein without DNA. Seen in this sample are over 350,000 distinct CDR3 sequences; the ten most common clones hold around 10%. Of note for this clonotype: The antigen is unknown.

In germline, CDR1 is MNHEY, CDR2 SMNVEV (reference sequence). CDR3 length: 13 residues. V and J are TRBV27 and TRBJ2-7; TCRdb indicates TRBD2, and absent DNA this call remains unverified. Sequencing used blood T cells: a sorted CD56 or NKG2C T cell subset, CD4+ or CD8+ T cells, or bulk PBMC T cells (not recorded which). The clonotype comes from a woman between 50 and 59 years old in good health. CDR3 loop: CASGEREAYEQYF.